This T cell receptor (beta chain) was sequenced for a study of neoadjuvant anti-PD-1 for oral cavity cancer. Whole-study context: Patients without progression received a fourth nivolumab dose around day 43, then surgical resection on days 50-56.

This clone has only a few counts. The method was immunoSEQ multiplex PCR; TCRdb's version includes in-frame clones alone and lacks a portion of them. The top ten hold 4.2% of the sample, which has some 9,000 clones, under 70% seen once. The V gene's germline CDR1 is SGHVS and CDR2 FQNEAQ. The V and J ends lost 3 bases and 6 bases, in that order; junction bases with no gene match: 11. The CDR3 covers 17 residues. Time point denoted: after neoadjuvant nivolumab, at surgical resection. V and J are TRBV7-8 and TRBJ1-2; 12 bases are a match to TRBD1. This sequence originates from a person aged 40 to 85 with oral cavity squamous cell carcinoma. Sequences were derived from PBMCs, sampled after nivolumab (anti-PD-1) treatment. The CDR3 region has the DNA TGTGCCAGCAGCTTTACCGTACCGGGACAGGGGGCTAATGGCTACACCTTC. Translating gives CASSFTVPGQGANGYTF.